These T cell receptor beta chains were read from a single sample in a study of blood T cell repertoires in COVID-19. Clones were sequenced by immunoSEQ multiplex PCR, and TCRdb holds only the in-frame ones, with some missing. Of more than 350,000 clones in the sample, around nine tenths were seen once. Sequenced sample: PBMCs or T cells enriched from blood (not recorded which). These receptors came from a woman in her 50s who had recovered from COVID-19. CDR3s include the opening cysteine and the closing phenylalanine or tryptophan. A D gene is named only where the DNA matches it firmly. Size is omitted from some rows. Given values are once, few, many or a class for expanded clones.

d_call j_call v_call clone_size cdr3_aa cdr3_nt
TRBD1 TRBJ2-2 TRBV5-8 NA CASSLDRAGELFF TGTGCCAGCAGCCTGGACAGGGCCGGGGAGCTGTTTTTT
TRBD1 TRBJ1-2 TRBV3-1/TRBV3-2 NA CASSQGTGGFGYTF TGTGCCAGCAGCCAAGGGACAGGGGGCTTTGGCTACACCTTC
NA TRBJ2-7 TRBV9 NA CASSVNPDSVSYEQYF TGTGCCAGCAGCGTAAACCCGGACAGCGTCTCCTACGAGCAGTACTTC
NA TRBJ1-1 TRBV13 NA CASSSSRNTEAFF TGTGCCAGCAGCTCAAGCCGGAACACTGAAGCTTTCTTT
NA TRBJ1-6 TRBV30 NA CAWSGGLSSYNSPLHF TGTGCCTGGAGTGGGGGACTTAGCTCCTATAATTCACCCCTCCACTTT
NA TRBJ1-2 TRBV5-6 NA CASSLDMQAHYGYTF TGTGCCAGCAGCTTGGATATGCAGGCACACTATGGCTACACCTTC
NA TRBJ2-3 TRBV29-1 NA CSVEIWVASGQYF TGCAGCGTTGAAATATGGGTAGCCTCCGGGCAGTATTTT
NA TRBJ2-5 TRBV6-1 once CASSEVGGLALETQYF TGTGCCAGCAGTGAAGTAGGGGGCCTAGCGTTAGAGACCCAGTACTTC
TRBD2 TRBJ2-5 TRBV4-1 few CASSQGWGGQETQYF TGCGCCAGCAGCCAAGGCTGGGGAGGGCAAGAGACCCAGTACTTC
NA TRBJ1-2 TRBV7-2 NA CASSLDRTAGYTF TGTGCCAGCAGCTTAGACAGGACAGCGGGCTACACCTTC
NA TRBJ1-3 TRBV9 NA CASSGRVQGNTIYF TGTGCCAGCAGCGGCAGGGTTCAGGGAAACACCATATATTTT
NA TRBJ1-2 TRBV28 NA CASRTEPSGYTF TGTGCCAGCAGGACAGAACCATCGGGCTACACCTTC
TRBD2 TRBJ2-7 TRBV18 once CASSPGLASYEQYF TGTGCCAGCTCACCCGGACTAGCTAGCTACGAGCAGTACTTC
TRBD2 TRBJ2-5 TRBV7-3 NA CASSSSGGERETQYF TGTGCCAGCAGCTCAAGCGGGGGGGAGCGAGAGACCCAGTACTTC
TRBD1 TRBJ1-5 TRBV27 NA CAIWDRGGQPQHF TGTGCCATCTGGGACAGGGGAGGTCAGCCCCAGCATTTT
NA TRBJ1-2 TRBV2 NA CASSDGGADGYTF TGTGCCAGCAGTGATGGGGGGGCCGATGGCTACACCTTC
NA TRBJ1-2 TRBV5-6 NA CASSLSNSYGYTF TGTGCCAGCAGCTTGAGCAACTCCTATGGCTACACCTTC
NA TRBJ2-6 TRBV5-1 NA CASRGSETVSRPNVLTF TGCGCCAGCAGGGGGAGTGAAACAGTCTCGCGTCCCAACGTCCTGACTTTC
TRBD2 TRBJ2-5 TRBV5-1 NA CASSLGAGTIQETQYF TGCGCCAGCAGCTTGGGGGCCGGGACTATACAAGAGACCCAGTACTTC
NA TRBJ1-3 TRBV3-1/TRBV3-2 once CASSPDSVGNTIYF TGTGCCAGCAGCCCGGACAGCGTTGGAAACACCATATATTTT
NA TRBJ1-2 TRBV5-4 NA CASSGGGTGYTF TGTGCCAGCAGTGGTGGGGGGACTGGCTACACCTTC
NA TRBJ2-5 TRBV19 NA CASSTRLNWYQETQYF TGTGCCAGTAGTACCAGACTAAATTGGTACCAAGAGACCCAGTACTTC
NA TRBJ2-7 TRBV4-2 few CASSQDAPTRGAAYEQYF TGTGCCAGCAGCCAAGATGCCCCCACACGGGGGGCGGCCTACGAGCAGTACTTC